This T cell receptor (beta chain) originates from a study of preoperative IRX-2 immunotherapy in early breast cancer. Germline V gene data show CDR1 as DFQATT and CDR2 as SNEGSKA (reference sequence). Trimming stripped 0 bases from V and 5 bases from J, with 5 bases between. This CDR3 contains 11 residues. Treatment in this sample: preoperative locoregional IRX-2 cytokine immunotherapy. This phase Ib study tested locoregional IRX-2 cytokine immunotherapy given before surgery. Produced via immunoSEQ multiplex PCR; TCRdb's table is partial and in-frame only. The data contain 25,000 or so clones, roughly nine tenths of them singletons.

The TCR comes from a human donor with breast cancer. The chain carries TRBV20-1 and TRBJ2-7; D gene ambiguous. The starting material was tumor tissue, obtained after IRX-2 immunotherapy. The CDR3 is CSARDAHEQYF. CDR3 DNA sequence: TGCAGTGCTAGAGATGCCCACGAGCAGTACTTC.